Sequencing of this T cell receptor beta chain was carried out in a study of OX40 agonist ivuxolimab in advanced cancers. Background on the study: Checkpoint inhibitors had been given previously to under 50% of patients. In three patients, partial responses were observed, one with hepatocellular carcinoma and two with cutaneous melanoma.

Germline loops: CDR1 MNHEY, CDR2 SVGAGI. V lost 6 bases and J lost 7, with 15 bases in between. The CDR3 is 14 amino acids. Measured with immunoSEQ multiplex PCR; TCRdb has only the in-frame clones, and not every one. This table has about 22,000 clones, approximately 83% appearing once. The TCR comes from an adult with an advanced solid tumor such as melanoma, head and neck, liver or kidney cancer. The chain links TRBV6-5 to TRBJ2-2; D not certain. This material consisted of CD4+ or CD8+ T cells sorted from blood, taken in a trial of the OX40 agonist ivuxolimab. CDR3 sequence (DNA): TGTGCCAGCAGGAGGCAGACATACGGCGGGGAGCTGTTTTTT. Protein sequence: CASRRQTYGGELFF.